Below are 18 T cell receptor beta chains sequenced from a single sample in a study of T cell responses to AZD1222 COVID-19 vaccine. The data were produced by immunoSEQ multiplex PCR, yet TCRdb's version contains in-frame clones alone and is incomplete. Of about 150,000 clones listed, approximately 92% were seen once; the top ten hold roughly 2.2%. The specimen was peripheral blood, collected on day 0 of AZD1222 vaccination. The receptors were sampled from an adult in good health.

In this sample, this clone turned up once. The chain couples TRBV9 to TRBJ1-2; possible D gene TRBD1, 6 bases. There are 13 residues in the CDR3. The V end was cut by 3 bases, the J end by 0 bases, with 6 bases between. Germline V lookup: CDR1 SGDLS, CDR2 YYNGEE. The CDR3 DNA reads as TGTGCCAGCAGCGAGGGGGCTAACTATGGCTACACCTTC. Its translation is CASSEGANYGYTF.

The rearrangement uses TRBV30 and TRBJ1-2, with D tentatively TRBD1 (5 bases). This CDR3 comprises 13 residues. V dropped 0 bases and J dropped 8 bases, with 13 bases sitting between them. Germline V gene data show CDR1 as GTSNPN and CDR2 as SVGIG (reference sequence). The CDR3 region has the DNA TGTGCCTGGAGTGTTGAGGACACCGTGGGCTACACCTTC. Its protein product is CAWSVEDTVGYTF.

This chain links TRBV7-2 with TRBJ1-5; D remains unclear. CDR3 length: 12 residues. Germline lookup yields CDR1 SGHTA and CDR2 FQGNSA. V was clipped by 2 bases and J by 3 bases, with 2 bases between them. CDR3 residues: CASSLYNQPQHF. The DNA for the CDR3 is TGTGCCAGCAGCTTATACAATCAGCCCCAGCATTTT.

This clone was observed once. The CDR3 nucleotides are TGTGCCAGCAGAGCCGGGTCCAACAATGAGCAGTTCTTC. Translating gives CASRAGSNNEQFF. V gene TRBV9 combines with J gene TRBJ2-1; D is unclear. Trimming took 5 bases from V and 5 from J, leaving 11 bases between them. The V gene's germline CDR1 is SGDLS and CDR2 YYNGEE. The CDR3 loop spans 13 amino acids.

The chain carries TRBV4-1 and TRBJ1-1; TRBD1 matches 10 bases. The junction had 9 bases not matched to a gene; V was cut back by 3 bases and J by 5 bases. The CDR3 is 16 amino acids. CDR1 is MGHRA, CDR2 YSYEKL, per germline. CDR3 sequence (DNA): TGCGCCAGCAGCCAGAGACAGGGGGCGGGTTCGACTGAAGCTTTCTTT. It codes for CASSQRQGAGSTEAFF.

V usage is TRBV6-5 and J usage is TRBJ2-7; D remains unclear. CDR1 MNHEY and CDR2 SVGAGI come from the germline V gene. V dropped 5 bases and J dropped 1 base, with 6 bases sitting between them. This CDR3 has 12 residues. The CDR3 DNA reads TGTGCCAGCAGTACAACTTCCTACGAGCAGTACTTC. As protein: CASSTTSYEQYF.

The CDR3 bases are TGTGCCAGCAGCTTAGTTGGGAGGAGTCGTGAAAAACTGTTTTTT. Its protein is CASSLVGRSREKLFF. The J gene is TRBJ1-4, the V gene TRBV7-2; D is unresolved. This CDR3 is 15 amino acids long. Germline loops: CDR1 SGHTA, CDR2 FQGNSA. V gave up 1 base and J gave up 7 bases, with 13 bases separating them.

This chain uses TRBV20-1 with TRBJ1-2, with D unclear. Deletions cut 6 bases from V and 6 bases from J, with 11 bases between. The CDR3 has 11 amino acids. Germline values: CDR1 DFQATT, CDR2 SNEGSKA (reference sequence). The CDR3 bases are TGCAGTGCCGAAACAGAGAATGGCTACACCTTC. Translating it yields CSAETENGYTF.

The chain employs TRBV2 and TRBJ1-1, with D maybe TRBD1 (5 bases). The germline CDR1 and CDR2 sequences are SNHLY and FYNNEI. The CDR3 has 13 amino acids. V lost 9 bases to trimming and J lost 4 bases, with 15 bases between them. The CDR3 spells CASTSGRGTEAFF. The CDR3 region has the DNA TGTGCCAGTACCTCCGGGAGGGGCACTGAAGCTTTCTTT.

The chain is built from TRBV5-4 and TRBJ1-3; no definite D call. CDR1 and CDR2 from the germline V gene are SGHNT and YYREEE (reference sequence). This CDR3 is built from 11 residues. The V end lost 4 bases, the J end lost 4 bases, and 3 bases lay between the germline ends. As DNA, the CDR3 is TGTGCCAGCAGCGAGGGAAACACCATATATTTT. This gives the protein CASSEGNTIYF.

V and J are TRBV13 and TRBJ2-7; tentatively, D is TRBD1 or TRBD2 (7 bases each). Germline V CDR1 and CDR2: PRHDT, FYEKMQ (reference sequence). The CDR3 sequence is 14 residues long. V was trimmed by 4 bases and J by 5 bases, leaving 15 bases between them. The CDR3, as DNA: TGTGCCAGCAGCTCTTCAGGGGGGGGTAACGAGCAGTACTTC. Residues: CASSSSGGGNEQYF.

The chain has TRBV25-1 and TRBJ1-1; D perhaps matches TRBD1 (6 bases). Germline loops: CDR1 MGHDK, CDR2 SYGVNS. The CDR3 has 12 residues. V was clipped by 3 bases and J by 4 bases, with 6 bases between them. This chain's CDR3 is CASSDRGTEAFF. The DNA of the CDR3 is TGTGCCAGCAGTGACAGGGGCACTGAAGCTTTCTTT.

This sequence joins TRBV25-1 and TRBJ2-2; no clear D. This CDR3 comprises 11 residues. Germline CDR1 reads MGHDK; CDR2 reads SYGVNS. Trimming removed 4 bases from V and 4 bases from J, with 1 base in between. CDR3 coding DNA: TGTGCCAGCAGTGTCACCGGGGAGCTGTTTTTT. It specifies CASSVTGELFF.

The rearrangement joins TRBV27 to TRBJ1-3; D is unresolved. Germline V gives CDR1 MNHEY, CDR2 SMNVEV (reference sequence). This CDR3 spans 14 amino acids. Trimming pared 6 bases from V and 0 bases from J, leaving 9 bases between. CDR3 residues: CASREVFSGNTIYF. The DNA for the CDR3 is TGTGCCAGCAGGGAAGTTTTCTCTGGAAACACCATATATTTT.

The gene calls are TRBV7-2 and TRBJ1-1, with D possibly TRBD1 on 6 matching bases. The V gene lost 5 bases and the J gene lost 0 bases, with 13 bases spanning the gap. The CDR3 sequence is 15 residues long. Germline V lookup: CDR1 SGHTA, CDR2 FQGNSA. CDR3 sequence: CASSAAGHVNTEAFF. CDR3 nucleotide sequence: TGTGCCAGCAGCGCGGCGGGACACGTGAACACTGAAGCTTTCTTT.

The CDR3 sequence: CASSEPRRPYGYTF. For the CDR3, the DNA is TGTGCCAGCAGTGAACCCAGGCGTCCCTATGGCTACACCTTC. V is TRBV6-1 and J is TRBJ1-2; D is uncertain. The CDR3 consists of 14 residues. Germline V lookup: CDR1 MNHNS, CDR2 SASEGT. The V end was cut by 2 bases, the J end by 4 bases, with 11 bases between.

This clone has a single count. This chain joins TRBV7-2 and TRBJ2-7; the match to TRBD2 covers 9 bases. Germline CDR1 and CDR2: SGHTA and FQGNSA. The ends lost 4 bases at V and 11 bases at J; junction bases unmatched: 9. There are 13 residues in the CDR3. The CDR3 sequence: CASSSTGTSHEYF. In nucleotides, the CDR3 is TGTGCCAGCAGCTCTACCGGGACTAGCCACGAGTACTTC.

There are a few counts of this clone. V and J are TRBV2 and TRBJ2-7; 10 positions agree with TRBD1. There are 12 residues in the CDR3. Trimming removed 9 bases from V and 6 bases from J; junction bases left unmatched: 5. CDR1 is SNHLY and CDR2 is FYNNEI in the germline V gene. CDR3 amino acids: CASRGTGAEQYF. The CDR3 DNA follows: TGTGCCAGTCGGGGGACAGGGGCCGAGCAGTACTTC.